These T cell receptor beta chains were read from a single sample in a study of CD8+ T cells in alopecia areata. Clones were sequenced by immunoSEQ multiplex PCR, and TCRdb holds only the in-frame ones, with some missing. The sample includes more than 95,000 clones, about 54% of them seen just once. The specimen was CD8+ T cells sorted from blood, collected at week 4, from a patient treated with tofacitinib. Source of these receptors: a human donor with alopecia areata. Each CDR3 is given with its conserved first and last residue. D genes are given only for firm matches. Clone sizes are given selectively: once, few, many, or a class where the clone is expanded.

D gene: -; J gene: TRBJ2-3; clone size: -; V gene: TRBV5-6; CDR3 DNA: TGTGCCAGCAGCTTCCCTCCGATAGATACGCAGTATTTT; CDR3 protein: CASSFPPIDTQYF
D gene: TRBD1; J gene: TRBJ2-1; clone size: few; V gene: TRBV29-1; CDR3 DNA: TGCAGCGTTTGCCTCACAGGGGACGTGACGTTCTTTGACAATGAGCAGTTCTTC; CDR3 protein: CSVCLTGDVTFFDNEQFF
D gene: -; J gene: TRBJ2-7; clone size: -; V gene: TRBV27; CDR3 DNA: TGTGCCAGCAGTTTAAACCCCACCTCCTACGAGCAGTACTTC; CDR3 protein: CASSLNPTSYEQYF
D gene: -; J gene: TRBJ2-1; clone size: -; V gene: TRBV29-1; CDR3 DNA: TGCAGCGTTGGGGGTCTCAATGAGCAGTTCTTC; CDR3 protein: CSVGGLNEQFF
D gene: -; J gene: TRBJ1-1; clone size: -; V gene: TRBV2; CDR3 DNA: TGTGCCAGTGGCAACACTGAAGCTTTCTTT; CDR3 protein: CASGNTEAFF
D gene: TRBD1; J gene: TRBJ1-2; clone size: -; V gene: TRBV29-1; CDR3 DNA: TGCAGCGTTGATAAAGACAGGGATCTCTATGGCTACACCTTC; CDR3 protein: CSVDKDRDLYGYTF
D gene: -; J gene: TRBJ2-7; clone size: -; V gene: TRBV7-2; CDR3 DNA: TGTGCCAGCAGCTTATGGCGCAGTTTCTCCTACGAGCAGTACTTC; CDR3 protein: CASSLWRSFSYEQYF
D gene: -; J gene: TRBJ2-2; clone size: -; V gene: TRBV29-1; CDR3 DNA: TGCAGCGTTGAGAGAACGTTCACCGGGGAGCTGTTTTTT; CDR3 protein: CSVERTFTGELFF
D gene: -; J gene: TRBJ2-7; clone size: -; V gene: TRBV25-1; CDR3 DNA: TGTGCCAGCAGTATCAGCTACGAGCAGTACTTC; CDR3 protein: CASSISYEQYF
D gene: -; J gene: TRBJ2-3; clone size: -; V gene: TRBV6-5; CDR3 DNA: TGTGCCAGCAGTTACTCGTTCACATCAGGGTCAGATACGCAGTATTTT; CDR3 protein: CASSYSFTSGSDTQYF
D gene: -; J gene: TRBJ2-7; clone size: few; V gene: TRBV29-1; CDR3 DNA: TGCAGCGCCATCGACAGTCCCTACGAGCAGTACTTC; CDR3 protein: CSAIDSPYEQYF
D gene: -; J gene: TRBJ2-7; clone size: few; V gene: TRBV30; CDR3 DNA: TGTGCCTGGAGCGCGGGATACGAGCAGTACTTC; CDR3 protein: CAWSAGYEQYF
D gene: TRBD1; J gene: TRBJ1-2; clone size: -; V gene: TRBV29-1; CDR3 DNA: TGCAGCGTTTATACAGGGGAAGGTGGCTACACCTTC; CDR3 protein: CSVYTGEGGYTF
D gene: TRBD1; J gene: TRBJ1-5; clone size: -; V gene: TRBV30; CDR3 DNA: TGTGCCTGGAGTTTGGGACAGAATAGCAATCAGCCCCAGCATTTT; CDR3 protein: CAWSLGQNSNQPQHF
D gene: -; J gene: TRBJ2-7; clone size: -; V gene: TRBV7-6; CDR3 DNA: TGTGCCAGCAGCTTAGAGGGGATCTCCTACGAGCAGTACTTC; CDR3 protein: CASSLEGISYEQYF
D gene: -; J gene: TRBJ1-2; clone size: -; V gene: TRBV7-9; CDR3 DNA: TGTGCCAGCAGCCCCGCGGGGGGCCATGGCTACACCTTC; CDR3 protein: CASSPAGGHGYTF
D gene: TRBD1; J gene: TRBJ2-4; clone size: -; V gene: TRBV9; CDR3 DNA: TGTGCCAGCAGCGAAGGACAGGGCTGGACCAAAAACATTCAGTACTTC; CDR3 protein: CASSEGQGWTKNIQYF
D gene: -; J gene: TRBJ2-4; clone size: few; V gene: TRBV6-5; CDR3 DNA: TGTGCCAGCAGTTACGACCTGACAGGCATTCAGTACTTC; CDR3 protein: CASSYDLTGIQYF
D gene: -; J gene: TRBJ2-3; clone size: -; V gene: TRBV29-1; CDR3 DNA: TGCAGCGCCGGGACCCCCAACACAGATACGCAGTATTTT; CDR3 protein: CSAGTPNTDTQYF
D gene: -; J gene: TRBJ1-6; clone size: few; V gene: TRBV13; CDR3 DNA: TGTGCCAGCAGCTTGGGGGCAGGGTCACCCCTCCACTTT; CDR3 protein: CASSLGAGSPLHF
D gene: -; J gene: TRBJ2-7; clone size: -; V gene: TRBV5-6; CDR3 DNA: TGTGCCAGCAGCTTGATGGGGGTCGAGCAGTACTTC; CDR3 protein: CASSLMGVEQYF
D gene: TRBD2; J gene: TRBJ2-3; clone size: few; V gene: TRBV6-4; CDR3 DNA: TGTGCCAGCAGTGCTAGCGGGGGGGGCACAGATACGCAGTATTTT; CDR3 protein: CASSASGGGTDTQYF
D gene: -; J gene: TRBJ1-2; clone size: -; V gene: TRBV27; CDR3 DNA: TGTGCCAGCAGTTTACAGGGCCTGCACTATGGCTACACCTTC; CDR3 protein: CASSLQGLHYGYTF
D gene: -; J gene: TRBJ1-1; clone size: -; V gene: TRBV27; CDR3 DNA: TGTGCCAGCATGAGGCAGGGTGTGAACACTGAAGCTTTCTTT; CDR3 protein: CASMRQGVNTEAFF
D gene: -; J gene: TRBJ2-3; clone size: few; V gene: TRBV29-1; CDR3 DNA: TGCAGCGTTGACCCAGGGGCTGAGGCAGATACGCAGTATTTT; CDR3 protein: CSVDPGAEADTQYF
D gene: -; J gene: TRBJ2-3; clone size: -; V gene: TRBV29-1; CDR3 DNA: TGCAGCGTTGAAGAGGCCGAAGGTACGCAGTATTTT; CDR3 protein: CSVEEAEGTQYF
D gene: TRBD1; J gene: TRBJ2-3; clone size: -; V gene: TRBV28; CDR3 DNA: TGTGCCAGCAGTTCTTTAATCGTCGGGACAGGGAAAAACCAAGGGGCAGATACGCAGTATTTT; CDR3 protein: CASSSLIVGTGKNQGADTQYF
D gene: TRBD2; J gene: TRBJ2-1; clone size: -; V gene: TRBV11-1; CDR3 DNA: TGTGCCAGCAGCTTAGAGCGGGGGGGCCGAGATGAGCAGTTCTTC; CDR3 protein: CASSLERGGRDEQFF
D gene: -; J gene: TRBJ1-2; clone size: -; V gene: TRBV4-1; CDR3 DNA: TGCGCCAGCAGCCAACCCCTACAGGGCAACTATGGCTACACCTTC; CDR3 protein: CASSQPLQGNYGYTF
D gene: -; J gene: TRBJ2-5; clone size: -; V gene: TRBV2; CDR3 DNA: TGTGCCAGCAGCCAACAGGCACATACAGAGACCCAGTACTTC; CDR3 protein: CASSQQAHTETQYF
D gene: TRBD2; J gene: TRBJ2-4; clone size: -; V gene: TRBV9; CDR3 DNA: TGTGCCAGCAGCGCTTCCGGGACTAGTAAAAACATTCAGTACTTC; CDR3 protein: CASSASGTSKNIQYF
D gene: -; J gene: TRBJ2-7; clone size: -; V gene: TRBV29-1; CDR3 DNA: TGCAGCGTTGGGTCTTACGAGCAGTACTTC; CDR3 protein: CSVGSYEQYF
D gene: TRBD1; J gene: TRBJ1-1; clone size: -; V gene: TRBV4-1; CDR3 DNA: TGCGCCAGCGGGGACAGGGGCAATATGAACACTGAAGCTTTCTTT; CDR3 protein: CASGDRGNMNTEAFF
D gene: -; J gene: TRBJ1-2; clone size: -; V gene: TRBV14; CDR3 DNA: TGTGCCAGCAGCCAAGGTTGGGGGGCGTATGGCTACACCTTC; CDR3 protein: CASSQGWGAYGYTF
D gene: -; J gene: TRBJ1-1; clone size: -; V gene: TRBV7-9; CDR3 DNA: TGTGCCAGCAGCCGAGTGGGGGACACTGAAGCTTTCTTT; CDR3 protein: CASSRVGDTEAFF
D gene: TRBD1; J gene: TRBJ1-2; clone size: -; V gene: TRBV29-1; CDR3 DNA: TGCAGCGCCTGGGGACAGGGCAGGGACTATGGCTACACCTTC; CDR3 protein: CSAWGQGRDYGYTF
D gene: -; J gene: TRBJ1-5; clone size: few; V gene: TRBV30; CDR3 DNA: TGTGCCTGGACCTCGGGGAGCAATCAGCCCCAGCATTTT; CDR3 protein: CAWTSGSNQPQHF
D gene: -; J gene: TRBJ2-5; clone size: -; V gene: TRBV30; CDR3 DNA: TGTGCCTGGAGTGTACGGGCGAGACAAGAGACCCAGTACTTC; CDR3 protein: CAWSVRARQETQYF
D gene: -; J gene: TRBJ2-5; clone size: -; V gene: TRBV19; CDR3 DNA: TGTGCCAGTAGTTTGGACCAAGAGACCCAGTACTTC; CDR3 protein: CASSLDQETQYF
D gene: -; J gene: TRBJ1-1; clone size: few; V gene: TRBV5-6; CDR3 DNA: TGTGCCAGCAGCTTGGGGTCGGAAGCTTTCTTT; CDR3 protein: CASSLGSEAFF
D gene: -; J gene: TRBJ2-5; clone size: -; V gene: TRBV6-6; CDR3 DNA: TGTGCCAGCAGTGGACTCGGAGAGACCCAGTACTTC; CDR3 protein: CASSGLGETQYF
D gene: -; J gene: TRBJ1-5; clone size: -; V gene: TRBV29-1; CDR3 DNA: TGCAGCGTTGCCCTATATAGCAATCAGCCCCAGCATTTT; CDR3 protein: CSVALYSNQPQHF
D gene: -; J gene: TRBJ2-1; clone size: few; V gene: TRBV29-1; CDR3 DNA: TGCAGCGTTGAAACCGACGTGATTGAGCAGTTCTTC; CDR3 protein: CSVETDVIEQFF
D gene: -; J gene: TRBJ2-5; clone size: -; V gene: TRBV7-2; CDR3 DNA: TGTGCCAGCAGCTTAGTTTCCGAGGTGGGGCGGATGGGGGAGACCCAGTACTTC; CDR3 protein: CASSLVSEVGRMGETQYF
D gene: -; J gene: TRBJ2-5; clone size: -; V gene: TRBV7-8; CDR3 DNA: TGTGCCAGCAGCTTTTGGGGGGGCCGAGAGACCCAGTACTTC; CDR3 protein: CASSFWGGRETQYF
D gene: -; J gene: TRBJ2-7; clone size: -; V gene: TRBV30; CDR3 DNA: TGTGCCTGGGCCACTGGGCAGTCCTACGAGCAGTACTTC; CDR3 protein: CAWATGQSYEQYF
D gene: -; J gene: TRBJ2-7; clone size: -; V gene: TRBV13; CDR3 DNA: TGTGCCAGCAGCTTAGAGGGCGGAGCCTACGAGCAGTACTTC; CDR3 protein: CASSLEGGAYEQYF
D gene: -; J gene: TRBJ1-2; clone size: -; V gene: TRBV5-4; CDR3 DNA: TGTGCCAGCAGCCCTGGAGGGTTTTATGGCTACACCTTC; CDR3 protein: CASSPGGFYGYTF
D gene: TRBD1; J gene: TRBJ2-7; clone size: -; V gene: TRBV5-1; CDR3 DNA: TGCGCCAGCAGTAAGGGACAGGGCGCCTACGAGCAGTACTTC; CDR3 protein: CASSKGQGAYEQYF
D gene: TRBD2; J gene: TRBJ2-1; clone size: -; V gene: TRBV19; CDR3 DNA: TGTGCCAGTACCGGGGGGTTTAATGAGCAGTTCTTC; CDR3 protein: CASTGGFNEQFF
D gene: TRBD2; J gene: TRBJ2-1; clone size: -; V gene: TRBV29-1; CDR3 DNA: TGCAGCTCTCGGGGGGGCGAAAACAATGAGCAGTTCTTC; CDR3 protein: CSSRGGENNEQFF
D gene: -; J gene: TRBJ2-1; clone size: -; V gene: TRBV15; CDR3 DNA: TGTGCCACCAGCACCTACCAGAACAATGATGAGCAGTTCTTC; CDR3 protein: CATSTYQNNDEQFF
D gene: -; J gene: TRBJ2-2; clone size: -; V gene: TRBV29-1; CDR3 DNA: TGCAGCGTTGAAGATGGAGCGAGGAACACCGGGGAGCTGTTTTTT; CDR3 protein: CSVEDGARNTGELFF
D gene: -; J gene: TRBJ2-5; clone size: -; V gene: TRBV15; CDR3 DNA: TGTGCCACCAGTCTACCATCCGGGGGCAAGAGGGAGGAGACCCAGTACTTC; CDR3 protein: CATSLPSGGKREETQYF
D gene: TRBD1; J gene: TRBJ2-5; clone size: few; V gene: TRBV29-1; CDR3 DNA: TGCAGCGTTGAAGATCGGGACAGGGGGCTTGGAGAGACCCAGTACTTC; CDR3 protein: CSVEDRDRGLGETQYF
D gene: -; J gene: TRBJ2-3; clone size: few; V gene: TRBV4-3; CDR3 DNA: TGCGCCAGCAGCCCACAGCTTCTCGCGGGGCCCGGCACAGATACGCAGTATTTT; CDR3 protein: CASSPQLLAGPGTDTQYF
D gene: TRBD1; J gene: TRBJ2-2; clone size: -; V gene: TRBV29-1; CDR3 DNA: TGCAGCGTTGAAGGCGGACAGGGGGCGGACACCGGGGAGCTGTTTTTT; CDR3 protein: CSVEGGQGADTGELFF